This T cell receptor (beta chain) was recorded in a study of neurological immune-mediated disorders. Concerning this clonotype: Its antigen is unknown.

CDR1 and CDR2 (germline): SNHLY, FYNNEI. CDR3 size: 12 residues. Trimming took 10 bases from V and 8 from J, leaving 12 bases between them. TCRdb re-analysed the 5' RACE reads in MiXCR, keeping a single row per CDR3 protein. In the table there are about 50,000 distinct CDR3 sequences, about 4% of which are singletons. General study findings and limits: Sharing of CDR3 amino acid sequences among expanded clones across subjects was absent, suggesting private repertoires in all groups.

V gene TRBV2 combines with J gene TRBJ1-6; a possible D gene is TRBD1 (6 bases). Sequencing was performed on PBMCs. The source of this sequence is a man over 45 with multiple sclerosis. The CDR3 loop reads CATRGLDSPLHF. CDR3 coding DNA: TGTGCCACCAGGGGATTGGATTCACCCCTCCACTTT.